These T cell receptor beta chains were read from a single sample in a study of blood T cell repertoires in COVID-19. Sequencing used immunoSEQ multiplex PCR; TCRdb keeps in-frame clones, though not all of them. Among hundreds of thousands of clones, 87% were seen once, and the ten largest hold around 9%. Sequencing was carried out using PBMCs or T cells enriched from blood (not recorded which). The receptors were sampled from a woman under 30 who had recovered from COVID-19. Each CDR3 is given with its conserved first and last residue. The D gene is left open where the match is weak. Some rows mark clone size as missing; the rest say once, few, many or name a class of expanded clone.

v_call	clone_size	j_call	d_call	cdr3_length	cdr3_aa	cdr3_nt
TRBV28	many	TRBJ1-5	NA	14	CASSFLGARQPQHF	TGTGCCAGCAGTTTCTTGGGGGCCCGTCAGCCCCAGCATTTT
TRBV5-1	few	TRBJ2-7	TRBD1	15	CASSLGQGGHYEQYF	TGCGCCAGCAGCCTTGGACAGGGGGGCCACTACGAGCAGTACTTC
TRBV5-4	once	TRBJ1-1	TRBD1	17	CASSKPGQPSLNTEAFF	TGTGCCAGCAGCAAACCGGGACAGCCAAGCCTTAACACTGAAGCTTTCTTT
TRBV5-1	NA	TRBJ2-7	NA	16	CASSSSRGTAAYEQYF	TGCGCCAGCAGCTCCTCGCGCGGGACTGCAGCTTACGAGCAGTACTTC
TRBV20-1	NA	TRBJ2-3	TRBD1	11	CSAVDRETQYF	TGCAGTGCTGTAGACAGGGAAACGCAGTATTTT
TRBV24-1	NA	TRBJ2-3	NA	14	CATSDQGGTDTQYF	TGTGCCACCAGTGACCAAGGGGGCACAGATACGCAGTATTTT
TRBV7-3	NA	TRBJ2-5	NA	14	CASSLNGGEETQYF	TGTGCCAGCAGCTTAAACGGGGGTGAAGAGACCCAGTACTTC
TRBV2	NA	TRBJ2-7	NA	14	CASRKEQGSYEQYF	TGTGCCAGCAGGAAAGAACAGGGCTCCTACGAGCAGTACTTC
TRBV4-3	NA	TRBJ1-5	TRBD1	15	CASSQGTGSNQPQHF	TGCGCCAGCAGCCAGGGGACAGGTAGCAATCAGCCCCAGCATTTT
TRBV18	NA	TRBJ1-5	NA	14	CASSTGTGNQPQHF	TGTGCCAGCTCCACAGGGACGGGCAATCAGCCCCAGCATTTT
TRBV28	NA	TRBJ1-5	NA	13	CASSMTGNQPQHF	TGTGCCAGCAGTATGACAGGCAATCAGCCCCAGCATTTT
TRBV2	NA	TRBJ1-2	TRBD1	14	CATSGTGGLYGYTF	TGTGCCACATCCGGGACAGGGGGGCTCTATGGCTACACCTTC
TRBV4-1	NA	TRBJ2-1	TRBD1	15	CASSQERDRGHEQFF	TGCGCCAGCAGCCAAGAAAGGGACAGGGGCCATGAGCAGTTCTTC
TRBV7-8	NA	TRBJ1-2	NA	16	CASSLVAQNTDYGYTF	TGTGCCAGCAGCTTAGTAGCTCAGAACACCGACTATGGCTACACCTTC
TRBV10-3	NA	TRBJ1-1	NA	12	CAHSGGDTEAFF	TGTGCCCATTCGGGGGGGGACACTGAAGCTTTCTTT
TRBV5-4	NA	TRBJ1-1	NA	14	CASRLGGEDTEAFF	TGTGCCAGCAGGTTAGGGGGGGAAGACACTGAAGCTTTCTTT
TRBV11-2	NA	TRBJ2-6	NA	15	CASSDRDFGANVLTF	TGTGCCAGCAGCGACAGGGACTTTGGGGCCAACGTCCTGACTTTC
TRBV2	NA	TRBJ2-3	NA	12	CASSVGTDTQYF	TGTGCCAGCAGTGTCGGCACAGATACGCAGTATTTT
TRBV5-4	NA	TRBJ1-1	NA	15	CASSLGGLQNTEAFF	TGTGCCAGCAGCTTGGGGGGACTCCAGAACACTGAAGCTTTCTTT
TRBV7-2	NA	TRBJ2-3	TRBD2	16	CASSLVSGGATDTQYF	TGTGCCAGCAGCTTAGTGAGCGGGGGGGCCACAGATACGCAGTATTTT
TRBV27	NA	TRBJ2-1	TRBD2	17	CASRPKTSGRDWDEQFF	TGTGCCAGCAGACCCAAGACTAGCGGGAGAGATTGGGATGAGCAGTTCTTC
TRBV6-5	NA	TRBJ1-1	TRBD1	12	CASRGQDTEAFF	TGTGCCAGCAGGGGACAGGACACTGAAGCTTTCTTT
TRBV6-2/TRBV6-3	NA	TRBJ2-1	TRBD1	16	CASSSRQGFSYNEQFF	TGTGCCAGCAGTAGCAGACAGGGCTTCTCCTACAATGAGCAGTTCTTC
TRBV24-1	NA	TRBJ1-3	NA	14	CATSDSFSGNTIYF	TGTGCCACCAGTGATTCGTTCTCTGGAAACACCATATATTTT
TRBV9	NA	TRBJ2-2	NA	16	CASSVVMGGITGELFF	TGTGCCAGCAGCGTAGTAATGGGAGGAATCACCGGGGAGCTGTTTTTT
TRBV7-9	NA	TRBJ2-1	NA	14	CASSLAGGLNEQFF	TGTGCCAGCAGCTTAGCGGGGGGGCTCAATGAGCAGTTCTTC
TRBV28	NA	TRBJ2-3	TRBD1	17	CASSFPGQGGRTDTQYF	TGTGCCAGCAGTTTTCCGGGACAGGGAGGACGCACAGATACGCAGTATTTT
TRBV18	once	TRBJ1-3	NA	14	CASSRTVSGNTIYF	TGTGCCAGCTCACGCACAGTCTCTGGAAACACCATATATTTT
TRBV28	NA	TRBJ2-7	NA	16	CASSYHYDQVGYEQYF	TGTGCCAGCAGTTACCATTATGATCAGGTCGGCTACGAGCAGTACTTC
TRBV7-9	NA	TRBJ2-1	TRBD2	16	CASSLTAGAAVGEQFF	TGTGCCAGCAGCTTAACAGCGGGAGCGGCTGTGGGTGAGCAGTTCTTC
TRBV2	NA	TRBJ2-7	TRBD1	15	CASGQGNRGKAEQYF	TGTGCCAGCGGTCAGGGGAACAGGGGAAAGGCCGAGCAGTACTTC
TRBV9	NA	TRBJ2-1	NA	13	CASSATPSNEQFF	TGTGCCAGCAGCGCTACCCCGAGCAATGAGCAGTTCTTC
TRBV4-3	NA	TRBJ1-3	NA	16	CASSQTQGPSGNTIYF	TGCGCCAGCAGCCAGACACAGGGTCCCTCTGGAAACACCATATATTTT
TRBV30	NA	TRBJ2-1	NA	15	CAWSTPFLQGNEQFF	TGTGCCTGGAGTACCCCGTTCCTTCAGGGCAATGAGCAGTTCTTC
TRBV28	NA	TRBJ1-5	NA	15	CASGRKVGAGQPQHF	TGTGCCAGCGGGCGGAAAGTGGGGGCAGGTCAGCCCCAGCATTTT
TRBV10-3	NA	TRBJ2-2	TRBD2	18	CAIRGDGGTAFFSGELFF	TGTGCCATCAGGGGGGACGGGGGGACGGCGTTTTTCTCCGGGGAGCTGTTTTTT
TRBV6-5	NA	TRBJ2-7	TRBD2	14	CASSYSAGPYEQYF	TGTGCCAGCAGTTACTCAGCGGGGCCCTACGAGCAGTACTTC
TRBV4-3	NA	TRBJ1-1	NA	14	CASSRDARNTEAFF	TGCGCCAGCAGCCGAGACGCGAGGAACACTGAAGCTTTCTTT
TRBV19	once	TRBJ2-7	NA	13	CARTVGKFYEQYF	TGTGCCAGGACAGTAGGCAAATTCTACGAGCAGTACTTC
TRBV7-3	NA	TRBJ2-3	TRBD2	16	CASSSSSGGVTDTQYF	TGTGCCAGCAGCTCGAGTAGCGGGGGGGTTACAGATACGCAGTATTTT
TRBV11-1	once	TRBJ2-7	NA	11	CASSPSREQYF	TGTGCCAGCAGCCCCAGTCGTGAGCAGTACTTC
TRBV7-2	NA	TRBJ2-7	NA	14	CATGRGSRSYEQYF	TGTGCTACAGGTCGTGGCAGCCGGTCCTACGAGCAGTACTTC
TRBV15	NA	TRBJ2-5	TRBD1	14	CATSRGQGGETQYF	TGTGCCACCAGCAGAGGACAGGGGGGGGAGACCCAGTACTTC
TRBV7-8	once	TRBJ2-1	TRBD2	18	CASSHLAGGASSYNEQFF	TGTGCCAGCAGCCATCTAGCGGGTGGAGCGAGCTCCTACAATGAGCAGTTCTTC
TRBV19	NA	TRBJ1-6	NA	15	CASSFLEAPNSPLHF	TGTGCCAGTAGTTTCTTGGAGGCACCCAATTCACCCCTCCACTTT
TRBV7-2	NA	TRBJ2-5	NA	14	CASSLAAGQETQYF	TGTGCCAGCAGCTTAGCGGCAGGTCAAGAGACCCAGTACTTC
TRBV6-1	few	TRBJ2-7	NA	11	CASSDIYEQYF	TGTGCCAGCAGTGATATTTACGAGCAGTACTTC
TRBV6-2/TRBV6-3	NA	TRBJ1-5	NA	16	CASSLWGTRGNQPQHF	TGTGCCAGCAGTCTATGGGGGACACGAGGCAATCAGCCCCAGCATTTT
TRBV28	NA	TRBJ1-1	TRBD1	16	CASSSTGGSPNTEAFF	TGTGCCAGCAGCTCCACAGGGGGGTCCCCGAACACTGAAGCTTTCTTT
TRBV7-2	NA	TRBJ1-1	NA	15	CASSFGGASNTEAFF	TGTGCCAGCAGCTTCGGGGGGGCATCGAACACTGAAGCTTTCTTT
TRBV7-2	NA	TRBJ2-6	NA	16	CASSPDINSGANVLTF	TGTGCCAGCAGCCCGGACATAAACTCTGGGGCCAACGTCCTGACTTTC
TRBV4-3	NA	TRBJ1-2	NA	14	CASSQDYRGFGYTF	TGCGCCAGCAGCCAAGACTACCGAGGATTTGGCTACACCTTC
TRBV28	NA	TRBJ2-5	TRBD1	15	CASTMGTGRQETQYF	TGTGCCAGCACCATGGGGACAGGTCGGCAAGAGACCCAGTACTTC